This T cell receptor beta chain was profiled in a study of regulatory T cells in long-lasting Graves disease. Time point of the sample: newly diagnosed GD, antithyroid drugs for less than 3 months. RNA from PBMCs was the source of the TCR library. Arm-PCR of CDR3 regions with iRepertoire HTBI primers generated TCR beta libraries. Each CDR3 protein gets one entry after TCRdb re-called the multiplex PCR reads with MiXCR. The repertoire consists of 300,000 to 450,000 distinct CDR3 sequences, with around 16% occurring once and the leading ten covering roughly 20%. Germline V gene lookup returns CDR1 MNHEY and CDR2 SMNVEV (reference sequence). This CDR3 region has 19 residues. The junction had 7 bases not matched to a gene; V was cut back by 5 bases and J by 0 bases.

The source of this sequence is a female donor with Graves disease. This chain links TRBV27 with TRBJ2-1, with 16 bases lining up with TRBD2. This sample comprised peripheral blood mononuclear cells (PBMCs), obtained at new diagnosis, from a patient treated with antithyroid drugs. Here the CDR3 reads CASSPGTSGGASSYNEQFF. The CDR3 coding sequence is TGTGCCAGCAGTCCAGGGACTAGCGGGGGGGCGAGCTCCTACAATGAGCAGTTCTTC.